This T cell receptor beta chain was sequenced during a study of monozygotic twins with cystic fibrosis. Study context: Around 3 micrograms of fragmented DNA underwent around 14 PCR cycles for library preparation.

The germline gives CDR1 SQVTM, CDR2 ANQGSEA. CDR3 length: 12 residues. V lost 3 bases and J lost 4, with 9 bases in between. In the case of this clone: Antigen: not known.

Study-level points and caveats: In 13 of 16 pairs, V gene usage was closest to the co-twin's. Low clonality (median around 0.0094) suggested a mostly naive repertoire. Monozygotic CF twins shared more identical nucleotide clonotypes than unrelated patients.

Sequencing used immunoSEQ multiplex PCR; TCRdb keeps in-frame clones, though not all of them. The sample has 7,500 to 9,500 clones; 94% are singletons. The material sequenced was blood. This clonotype was sampled from a boy between 2 and 10 years old with cystic fibrosis. The chain carries TRBV29-1 and TRBJ2-5, with TRBD1 as a possible D gene (5 bases). The CDR3 sequence is CSVDQGRETQYF. The DNA of the CDR3 is TGCAGCGTTGACCAGGGTAGAGAGACCCAGTACTTC. Full variable domain (missing parts from reference TRBV29-1 and TRBJ2-5): SAVISQKPSRDICQRGTSLTIQCQVDSQVTMMFWYRQQPGQSLTLIATANQGSEATYESGFVIDKFPISRPNLTFSTLTVSNMSPEDSSIYLCSVDQGRETQYFGPGTRLLVL.